These T cell receptor beta chains were read from a single sample in a study of blood T cells in healthy people across ages. TCRdb reprocessed the 5' RACE reads with MiXCR, giving one entry per CDR3 protein. Of 1.5 million or so distinct CDR3 sequences listed, roughly 40% are singletons. Input material: blood. The source of these receptors is a woman under 30 in good health. CDR3s include the opening cysteine and the closing phenylalanine or tryptophan. D genes are given only for firm matches. For some rows the clone size is stated as once, few or many, or as a class when expanded; others skip it.

V	D	size	J	DNA	CDR3
TRBV10-3	-	few	TRBJ2-5	TGTGCCATCAGCCCCGGGGCCGAAGAGACCCAGTACTTC	CAISPGAEETQYF
TRBV7-9	-	many	TRBJ1-1	TGTGCCAGCAGCCCCGCCGGAGGGACTGAAGCTTTCTTT	CASSPAGGTEAFF
TRBV7-9	-	few	TRBJ1-1	TGTGCCAGCAGCTTAGCGCCGGTGAACACTGAAGCTTTCTTT	CASSLAPVNTEAFF
TRBV12-3/TRBV12-4	-	once	TRBJ2-5	TGTGCCAGCAGTTTCGGGATTAGGCAAGAGACCCAGTACTTC	CASSFGIRQETQYF
TRBV7-9	-	-	TRBJ2-1	TGTGCCAGCAGCTTAAGGGCAGGGGTTTGGAATGAGCAGTTCTTC	CASSLRAGVWNEQFF
TRBV29-1	-	few	TRBJ2-1	TGCAGCGTTGAATGGCCGGGGAATGAGCAGTTCTTC	CSVEWPGNEQFF
TRBV7-9	-	-	TRBJ1-1	TGTGCCAGCAGTGGTATGGGGATTAATGGAGCTTTCTTT	CASSGMGINGAFF
TRBV6-6	-	many	TRBJ2-7	TGTGCCAGCAGCTACAGGGGAGGCTACGAGCAGTACTTC	CASSYRGGYEQYF
TRBV2	-	-	TRBJ2-7	TGTGCCAGCAGTGAAGGGGGGTTTAGCTCCTACGAGCAGTACTTC	CASSEGGFSSYEQYF
TRBV5-1	-	many	TRBJ2-3	TGCGCCAGCAGCTTGGCCAAGGTCACAGGGCAGCACACAGATACGCAGTATTTT	CASSLAKVTGQHTDTQYF
TRBV12-3/TRBV12-4	-	-	TRBJ2-1	TGTGCCAGCAGTTTGACCCAGGCCTACAATGAGCAGTTCTTC	CASSLTQAYNEQFF
TRBV7-8	-	-	TRBJ1-1	TGTGCCAGCAGTCTCGAGAGGGCCACTGAAGCTTTCTTT	CASSLERATEAFF
TRBV6-5	-	-	TRBJ1-3	TGTGCCAGCAGTGCGATATGGTCTGGAAACACCATATATTTT	CASSAIWSGNTIYF
TRBV12-5	-	-	TRBJ1-2	TGTGCTAGTGGTTCCGGACAGATGAAGAACTATGGCTACACCTTC	CASGSGQMKNYGYTF
TRBV28	-	-	TRBJ1-6	TGTGCCAGCAGTCTATCTCAGTATAATTCACCCCTCCACTTT	CASSLSQYNSPLHF
TRBV5-6	-	few	TRBJ2-3	TGTGCCAGCAGCCCTGACGCAGGATTAACCAGCACAGATACGCAGTATTTT	CASSPDAGLTSTDTQYF
TRBV6-6	-	few	TRBJ1-2	TGTGCCAGCAGTTACCGGGATGGCTACACCTTC	CASSYRDGYTF
TRBV6-5	-	-	TRBJ2-7	TGTGTCAGCAGTGATGGACCGAGACGCGAGCAGTATTTC	CVSSDGPRREQYF
TRBV20-1	-	-	TRBJ2-7	TGCAGTGCCCAACAAGGGGCCTACGAGCAGTACTTC	CSAQQGAYEQYF
TRBV20-1	TRBD2	few	TRBJ2-1	TGCAGTGCTAACGCCGGGACTAGCGGATACAATGAGCAGTTCTTC	CSANAGTSGYNEQFF
TRBV20-1	TRBD1	-	TRBJ2-7	TGCAGTGCTCGTGACCAGGGGGCGACCTACAATGAGCAGTACTTC	CSARDQGATYNEQYF
TRBV27	-	few	TRBJ1-6	TGTGCCAGCAGTTTAGGCAGGACGTTGGGTAATTCACCCCTCCACTTT	CASSLGRTLGNSPLHF
TRBV20-1	-	-	TRBJ2-7	TGCAGTGCTCTAGGGGGGGGCGGGTCGAACTACGAGCAGTACTTC	CSALGGGGSNYEQYF
TRBV27	-	few	TRBJ1-2	TGTGCCAGCAGGGCAGGGGAGGGCTATGGCTACACCTTC	CASRAGEGYGYTF
TRBV9	TRBD2	-	TRBJ2-1	TGTGCCAGCAGCGTAGCTCTGGGTAGCGGGGGAACCTACAATGAGCAGTTCTTC	CASSVALGSGGTYNEQFF
TRBV12-3/TRBV12-4	-	-	TRBJ1-1	TGTGCCAGCAGTTTAGACACTGTGAACACTGAAGCTTTCTTT	CASSLDTVNTEAFF
TRBV11-2	TRBD2	few	TRBJ2-4	TGTGCCAGCAGCTTGTGGGAGGGAGCCAAAAACATTCAGTACTTC	CASSLWEGAKNIQYF
TRBV5-1	-	-	TRBJ2-4	TGCGCCAGCAGCTTGGCCACAACTAGCTGGGAAAACATTCAGTACTTC	CASSLATTSWENIQYF
TRBV2	TRBD1	few	TRBJ1-1	TGTGCCACCAGGACAGGGGGCAAAGCTTTCTTT	CATRTGGKAFF
TRBV5-1	-	many	TRBJ2-7	TGTGCCAGCAGCTTAGGACAGTCCTACGAGCAGTACTTC	CASSLGQSYEQYF
TRBV6-5	-	-	TRBJ1-4	TGTGCCAGCAGTTACGGGAGGCTTGCAACTAATGAAAAACTGTTTTTT	CASSYGRLATNEKLFF
TRBV7-9	-	few	TRBJ2-7	TGTGCCAGCAGCCCCGAATGGGGGCAGTACTTC	CASSPEWGQYF
TRBV6-5	-	many	TRBJ2-3	TGTGCCAGCAGTTACTCGCCCGGGGATACGCAGTATTTT	CASSYSPGDTQYF
TRBV7-2	-	-	TRBJ2-1	TGTGCCAGCAGCTTACTACAATCTAGCTCCTACAATGAGCAGTTCTTC	CASSLLQSSSYNEQFF
TRBV13	-	few	TRBJ2-4	TGTGCCAGCAGCTCCGGGGGATGGAACATTCAGTACTTC	CASSSGGWNIQYF
TRBV9	TRBD1	few	TRBJ2-7	TGTGCCAGCAGCGCCTACAGGGGGGATGGCGACGAGCAGTACTTC	CASSAYRGDGDEQYF
TRBV3-1	-	-	TRBJ2-3	TGTGCCAGCAGCCAAGAAATGGCAAGCACAGATACGCAGTATTTT	CASSQEMASTDTQYF
TRBV4-2	-	many	TRBJ1-6	TGTGCCAGCAGCCAAGAGGTACAGGGCATGTCCTATAATTCACCCCTCCACTTT	CASSQEVQGMSYNSPLHF
TRBV18	TRBD2	once	TRBJ2-3	TGTGCCAGCTCACCCGTACCCCAGAGTAGCGGGGGAAACACAGATACGCAGTATTTT	CASSPVPQSSGGNTDTQYF
TRBV28	TRBD1	-	TRBJ2-1	TGTGCCAGCAGTCCGTCTGCCGGGACAGAAAACAATGAGCAGTTCTTC	CASSPSAGTENNEQFF
TRBV11-2	TRBD2	few	TRBJ2-1	TGTGCCAGCAGCCAGTCTAGCGGACCATACAATGAGCAGTTCTTC	CASSQSSGPYNEQFF
TRBV30	TRBD2	few	TRBJ2-1	TGTGCCTACACCCCAGTGGTAGCGGGAAGGGATGAGCAGTTCTTC	CAYTPVVAGRDEQFF
TRBV3-1	-	-	TRBJ1-2	TGTGCCAGCAGCCAAAAGGTTGGCAGTCCCTATGGCTACACCTTC	CASSQKVGSPYGYTF
TRBV10-3	TRBD2	-	TRBJ2-5	TGTGTCAGTGAGTCGACTCTGGAGCGGGGGGGCCAAGAGACCCAGTACTTC	CVSESTLERGGQETQYF
TRBV6-1	-	-	TRBJ2-3	TGTGCCACCTTCGTTTTGGCGGGCACAGATACGCAGTATTTT	CATFVLAGTDTQYF
TRBV4-1	TRBD2	few	TRBJ2-7	TGCGCCAGCAGCGACGCTAGCGGGGCCTACGAGCAGTACTTC	CASSDASGAYEQYF
TRBV28	-	-	TRBJ2-7	TGTGCCAGCAGTCTACCCCAAGTCTCCTACGAGCAGTACTTC	CASSLPQVSYEQYF
TRBV7-9	TRBD2	-	TRBJ2-1	TGTGCCAGCAGCTTGGCGGCGGGAGGGCCGCATGAGCAGTTCTTC	CASSLAAGGPHEQFF